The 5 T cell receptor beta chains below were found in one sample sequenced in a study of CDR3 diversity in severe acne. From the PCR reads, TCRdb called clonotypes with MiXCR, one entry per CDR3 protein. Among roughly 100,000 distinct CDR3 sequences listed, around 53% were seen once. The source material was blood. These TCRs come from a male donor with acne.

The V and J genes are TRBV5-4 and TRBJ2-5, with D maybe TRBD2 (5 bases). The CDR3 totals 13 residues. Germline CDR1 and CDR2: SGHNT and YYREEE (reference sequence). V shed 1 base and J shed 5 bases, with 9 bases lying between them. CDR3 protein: CASSLTGSETQYF. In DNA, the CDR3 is TGTGCCAGCAGCTTGACGGGGTCGGAGACCCAGTACTTC. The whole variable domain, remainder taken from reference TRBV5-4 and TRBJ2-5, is ETGVTQSPTHLIKTRGQQVTLRCSSQSGHNTVSWYQQALGQGPQFIFQYYREEENGRGNFPPRFSGLQFPNYSSELNVNALELDDSALYLCASSLTGSETQYFGPGTRLLVL.

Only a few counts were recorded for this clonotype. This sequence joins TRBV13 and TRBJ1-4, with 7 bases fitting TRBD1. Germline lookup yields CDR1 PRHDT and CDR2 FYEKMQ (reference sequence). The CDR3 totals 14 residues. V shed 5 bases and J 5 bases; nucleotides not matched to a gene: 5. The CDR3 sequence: CASSAGTENEKLFF. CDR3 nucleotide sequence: TGTGCCAGCAGCGCCGGGACAGAGAATGAAAAACTGTTTTTT.

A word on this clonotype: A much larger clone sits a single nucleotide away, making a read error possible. The CDR3 loop reads CASSLRTGLNTGELFF. In DNA, the CDR3 is TGTGCCAGCAGCCTCCGGACAGGGTTGAACACCGGGGAGCTGTTTTTT. The gene calls are TRBV7-3 and TRBJ2-2; 8 nucleotides line up with TRBD1. Germline V gives CDR1 SGHTA, CDR2 FQGTGA. The CDR3 consists of 16 residues. V lost 5 bases, J lost 1 base, and 6 bases stayed unmatched.

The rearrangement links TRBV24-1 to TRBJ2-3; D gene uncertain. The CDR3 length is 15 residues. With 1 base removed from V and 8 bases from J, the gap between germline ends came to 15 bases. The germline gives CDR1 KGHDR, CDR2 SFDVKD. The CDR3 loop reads CATSDFRSSGVTQYF. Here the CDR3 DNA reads TGTGCCACCAGTGATTTCAGATCCTCTGGGGTTACGCAGTATTTT.

In DNA, the CDR3 is TGCAGCGTTGGTTTCCGGGACAGGGGTGCAGATACGCAGTATTTT. Translation: CSVGFRDRGADTQYF. This sequence joins TRBV29-1 and TRBJ2-3; 10 bases are a match to TRBD1. Looked up from germline, CDR1 is SQVTM and CDR2 is ANQGSEA. There are 15 residues in the CDR3. With V trimmed by 4 bases and J by 4 bases, 8 bases remained unmatched.